This T cell receptor (beta chain) stems from a study of response to subunit inactivated influenza vaccine. The CDR3 spans 13 residues. Germline loops: CDR1 DFQATT, CDR2 SNEGSKA (reference sequence). V dropped 5 bases and J dropped 10 bases, with 18 bases sitting between them. Each CDR3 protein gets one entry after TCRdb re-called the RT-PCR reads with MiXCR. The sample carries some 520,000 distinct CDR3 sequences, approximately 15% recorded once. This clonotype was seen only a few times. The sequences come from CD4+ T cells sorted from PBMCs, collected about 23 months after vaccination. The sequence was obtained from a man aged 45 to 70 who received an inactivated influenza vaccine. The chain recombines TRBV20-1 with TRBJ2-1, with D possibly being TRBD2 (6 bases). CDR3 bases: TGCAGTGCTTCGGGAGAGAGAGCTGGCGAGCAGTTCTTC. It encodes CSASGERAGEQFF.